One sample yielded the 9 T cell receptor beta chains listed below, sequenced in a study of PD-1 blockade in classical Hodgkin lymphoma. The repertoire was sequenced with immunoSEQ multiplex PCR; TCRdb's copy has only in-frame clones and lacks some. The sample yields about 100,000 clones, nearly 90% seen once. With no exception, relapse followed autologous stem cell transplantation in all patients, and brentuximab vedotin exposure varied. Sequencing used peripheral blood mononuclear cells (PBMCs), obtained before the second cycle of nivolumab. Receptors originate from a human donor with classical Hodgkin lymphoma.

The chain recombines TRBV28 with TRBJ2-2, with D maybe TRBD2 (6 bases). V was clipped by 6 bases and J by 1 base, with 18 bases between them. The CDR3 contains 17 residues. CDR1 is MDHEN, CDR2 SYDVKM, per germline. The CDR3 DNA reads as TGTGCCAGCAGCCCAATGCATGGGACTGGGAACACCGGGGAGCTGTTTTTT. Residues: CASSPMHGTGNTGELFF. Based on the CDR3 plus reference TRBV28 and TRBJ2-2, the full variable domain is DVKVTQSSRYLVKRTGEKVFLECVQDMDHENMFWYRQDPGLGLRLIYFSYDVKMKEKGDIPEGYSVSREKKERFSLILESASTNQTSMYLCASSPMHGTGNTGELFFGEGSRLTVL.

The chain recombines TRBV6-5 with TRBJ1-4; 9 bases agree with TRBD1. There are 15 residues in the CDR3. CDR1 MNHEY and CDR2 SVGAGI come from the germline V gene. Losses at the gene ends were 5 bases for V and 8 bases for J; bases not matched to a gene: 9. Here the CDR3 reads CASSLGDRGNEKLFF. The CDR3 bases are TGTGCCAGCAGTCTAGGAGACAGGGGGAACGAAAAACTGTTTTTT.

The V and J genes are TRBV5-1 and TRBJ2-1; 9 bases are a match to TRBD1. The CDR3 length is 17 residues. CDR1 is SGHRS, CDR2 YFSETQ, per germline. With 5 bases clipped from V and 4 bases from J, the junction kept 13 bases outside the gene matches. For the CDR3, the DNA is TGCGCCAGCAGTAATTTTACCGGGACAGGGATGTACAATGAGCAGTTCTTC. It specifies CASSNFTGTGMYNEQFF.

The J gene is TRBJ1-5, the V gene TRBV15; TRBD1 agrees at 11 bases. The CDR3 runs 17 residues. V gave up 3 bases and J gave up 6 bases; unmatched junction bases: 10. Germline V gene data show CDR1 as LNHNV and CDR2 as YYDKDF (reference sequence). Here the CDR3 DNA reads TGTGCCACCAGCAGCGGGACAGGGGGTTTGGCGGGTCAGCCCCAGCATTTT. This gives the protein CATSSGTGGLAGQPQHF.

The genes are TRBV5-1 and TRBJ2-3; 7 bases map to TRBD1. Germline assignment: CDR1 SGHRS and CDR2 YFSETQ. Unmatched junction bases numbered 1, after V lost 0 bases and J lost 6 bases. CDR3 length: 13 residues. The DNA of the CDR3 is TGCGCCAGCAGCTTGGACAGGGGTGATACGCAGTATTTT. It codes for CASSLDRGDTQYF. Drawing the rest from reference TRBV5-1 and TRBJ2-3, the complete variable domain is KAGVTQTPRYLIKTRGQQVTLSCSPISGHRSVSWYQQTPGQGLQFLFEYFSETQRNKGNFPGRFSGRQFSNSRSEMNVSTLELGDSALYLCASSLDRGDTQYFGPGTRLTVL.

This rearrangement joins TRBV19 to TRBJ2-2; D is unclear. CDR1 is LNHDA and CDR2 is SQIVND in the germline V gene (reference sequence). V dropped 8 bases and J dropped 1 base, with 14 bases sitting between them. This CDR3 has 15 amino acids. The CDR3: CASLRRTGNTGELFF. Written as DNA, the CDR3 is TGTGCCAGTCTCCGACGGACGGGGAACACCGGGGAGCTGTTTTTT.

The rearrangement uses TRBV2 and TRBJ2-1; 7 bases line up with TRBD2. Germline values: CDR1 SNHLY, CDR2 FYNNEI. The CDR3 covers 11 residues. V was pared by 8 bases and J by 10 bases, with 5 bases of the junction left unmatched. CDR3 sequence: CASGGGIEQFF. As DNA, the CDR3 is TGTGCCAGCGGGGGGGGAATAGAGCAGTTCTTC.

V usage is TRBV19 and J usage is TRBJ2-2; 10 bases agree with TRBD2. Trimming at V came to 5 bases and at J to 1 base, leaving 4 bases not matched to a gene. Germline CDR1 and CDR2: LNHDA and SQIVND (reference sequence). The CDR3 covers 16 residues. CDR3 protein: CASSPSGRGNTGELFF. The DNA of the CDR3 is TGTGCCAGTAGTCCGAGCGGGAGGGGGAACACCGGGGAGCTGTTTTTT.

The V and J genes are TRBV7-2 and TRBJ2-7; 9 positions match TRBD2. Unmatched junction bases numbered 5, after V lost 5 bases and J lost 3 bases. The CDR3 spans 14 residues. Germline CDR1 and CDR2: SGHTA and FQGNSA. This CDR3 is CASSVREGLYEQYF. CDR3 in DNA: TGTGCCAGCAGCGTGCGGGAGGGCCTCTACGAGCAGTACTTC.